Presented here are 32 T cell receptor beta chains from one specimen sequenced in a study of CD8 T cells in ankylosing spondylitis. The study, taken as a whole, reports: A TCR beta motif of 8 or 9 highly homologous variants appeared characteristic of ankylosing spondylitis blood.

Their cognate antigens are unknown. MiXCR, run by TCRdb on the 5' RACE reads, gives a single entry per CDR3 protein. The sample consists of 750,000 to 850,000 distinct CDR3 sequences, 10% to 15% of them appearing once. The sample taken for sequencing was blood, either unsorted or a sorted T cell fraction (not recorded which). These receptors were obtained from a male donor with ankylosing spondylitis.

This clonotype was recorded a few times. The CDR3 DNA follows: TGCAGTGCTAGTTCGTTCCGGGGTTCCGGGAATGAGCAGTTCTTC. It codes for CSASSFRGSGNEQFF. The chain links TRBV20-1 to TRBJ2-1, with D maybe TRBD2 (5 bases). This CDR3 has 15 residues. The V and J ends lost 3 bases and 7 bases respectively, with 19 bases between them. Germline values: CDR1 DFQATT, CDR2 SNEGSKA (reference sequence).

This clonotype was observed many times. V is TRBV4-2 and J is TRBJ2-2; TRBD1 is a possible D gene (6 bases). Trimming took 3 bases from V and 6 from J, leaving 11 bases between them. The CDR3 has 14 residues. Germline V gives CDR1 LGHNA, CDR2 YNFKEQ. DNA for the CDR3: TGTGCCAGCAGCCATAATACAGGGTCCGGGGAGCTGTTTTTT. This gives the protein CASSHNTGSGELFF.

Concerning this clonotype itself: A junction boundary mismatches the germline segment, possibly from a read error. J is TRBJ2-5 and V is TRBV7-7, with 9 bases matching TRBD2. Germline V lookup: CDR1 SSHAT, CDR2 FNYEAQ (reference sequence). The CDR3 extends over 13 amino acids. The CDR3 DNA is TGTGCTAGCAGCTTAGAATTAGCGGGAGCCCAGTACTTC. Protein sequence: CASSLELAGAQYF.

The chain uses TRBV6-5 and TRBJ2-7; tentative D call: TRBD2 (5 bases). Germline CDR1 is MNHEY and CDR2 is SVGAGI. This CDR3 has 15 residues. Trimming took off 0 bases at V and 5 bases at J, with 14 bases between the two ends. Here the CDR3 reads CASSYSDGIRNEQYF. CDR3 bases: TGTGCCAGCAGTTACTCGGACGGGATTAGGAACGAGCAGTACTTC.

This clonotype was seen repeatedly, ten times or more. This chain joins TRBV25-1 and TRBJ1-6; D remains unclear. The V and J ends lost 6 bases and 7 bases respectively, with 10 bases between them. Per the germline V gene, CDR1 is MGHDK and CDR2 is SYGVNS. This CDR3 comprises 13 residues. The chain's CDR3 is CASRRAFNSPLHF. CDR3 sequence (DNA): TGTGCCAGCAGGAGGGCCTTCAATTCACCCCTCCACTTT.

V usage is TRBV12-5 and J usage is TRBJ2-7; 7 positions match TRBD2. The CDR3 runs to 15 residues. Germline lookup yields CDR1 LGHNT and CDR2 FRNRAP. V was pared by 2 bases and J by 4 bases, with 8 bases of the junction left unmatched. The CDR3 sequence: CASGLSRGKTYEQYF. In nucleotides, the CDR3 is TGTGCTAGTGGTTTGTCGCGGGGGAAAACGTACGAGCAGTACTTC.

Many counts were recorded for this clonotype. This chain links TRBV7-6 with TRBJ2-7, with D perhaps TRBD1 (6 bases). Germline CDR1 SGHVS, CDR2 FNYEAQ. The CDR3 has 16 amino acids. Trimming took off 3 bases at V and 3 bases at J, with 18 bases between the two ends. Written as DNA, the CDR3 is TGTGCCAGCAGCTTGTCCGACCTGGACAGCAACTACGAGCAGTACTTC. This encodes CASSLSDLDSNYEQYF.

The sample holds a few counts of this clonotype. The chain has TRBV14 and TRBJ1-1; no clear D gene. The CDR3 is 13 amino acids. Trimming removed 4 bases at V and 12 bases at J, with 18 bases between. Germline CDR1 and CDR2: SGHDN and FVKESK. CDR3 residues: CASSLTFIGTTFF. The DNA for the CDR3 is TGTGCCAGCAGCCTGACCTTCATAGGTACAACTTTCTTT.

In this sample, this clonotype turned up a few times. The J gene is TRBJ2-1, the V gene TRBV7-8; 13 bases map to TRBD2. The germline gives CDR1 SGHVS, CDR2 FQNEAQ. With V trimmed by 0 bases and J by 6 bases, 2 bases remained unmatched. This CDR3 has 16 residues. The CDR3 sequence: CASSLARTSGSNEQFF. CDR3 coding DNA: TGTGCCAGCAGCTTAGCGCGGACTAGCGGGAGCAATGAGCAGTTCTTC.

This clonotype showed up just a few times. J is TRBJ2-1 and V is TRBV18, with 9 bases that match TRBD2. The CDR3 totals 17 residues. The ends lost 3 bases at V and 2 bases at J; junction bases unmatched: 8. Germline V CDR1 and CDR2: KGHSH, LQKENI. DNA for the CDR3: TGTGCCAGCTCACCTACGGCTAGCGGGACGGCCTACAATGAGCAGTTCTTC. As protein: CASSPTASGTAYNEQFF.

This sequence joins TRBV6-5 and TRBJ2-3, with TRBD2 as a possible D gene (5 bases). The ends were cut back, 4 bases at V and 5 bases at J, with 13 bases in the middle. CDR1 is MNHEY, CDR2 SVGAGI, per germline. The CDR3 spans 14 residues. The CDR3 loop is CASSFLAAGDTQYF. In DNA, the CDR3 is TGTGCCAGCAGTTTCCTCGCGGCGGGAGATACGCAGTATTTT.

This clonotype was picked up many times. The genes are TRBV6-6 and TRBJ1-2, with unresolved D. The CDR3 is made up of 12 amino acids. V was shortened by 5 bases and J by 2 bases, with 6 bases between the two germline ends. Germline V gene data show CDR1 as MNHNY and CDR2 as SVGAGI (reference sequence). The CDR3 sequence: CASSTGNYGYTF. CDR3 sequence (DNA): TGTGCCAGCAGTACGGGAAACTATGGCTACACCTTC.

This clonotype was seen repeatedly, ten times or more. The rearrangement joins TRBV27 to TRBJ2-3, with 9 bases identical to TRBD1. The trim removed 5 bases at V and 1 base at J, leaving 4 bases unmatched. The CDR3 contains 15 residues. CDR1 and CDR2 from the germline V gene are MNHEY and SMNVEV (reference sequence). The CDR3 DNA reads TGTGCCAGCAGTATCCGGACAGGGGGCACAGATACGCAGTATTTT. Translation: CASSIRTGGTDTQYF.

The gene calls are TRBV28 and TRBJ1-1; 8 bases are a match to TRBD1. The germline CDR1 and CDR2 sequences are MDHEN and SYDVKM. The CDR3 spans 15 residues. The V and J ends lost 5 bases and 8 bases, in that order; junction bases with no gene match: 13. The CDR3 region is CASSPYRGSQEEAFF. The CDR3, as DNA: TGTGCCAGCAGTCCGTACAGGGGGTCGCAGGAGGAAGCTTTCTTT.

As to this clonotype: Mismatch with germline at one junction end may stem from a read error. This chain joins TRBV7-7 and TRBJ2-2, with a possible D match to TRBD1 (6 bases). CDR3 length: 16 residues. Germline loops: CDR1 SSHAT, CDR2 FNYEAQ (reference sequence). Here the CDR3 reads CASSLSPGEDTGELFF. Here the CDR3 DNA reads TGTGCTAGCAGCTTAAGTCCAGGGGAAGACACCGGGGAGCTGTTTTTT.

This clonotype was picked up a small number of times. The CDR3 DNA reads TGTGCCAGCAGCTTCGCAGGATCGATAGATACGCAGTATTTT. Its protein is CASSFAGSIDTQYF. J is TRBJ2-3 and V is TRBV7-2; the D is unclear. Germline V lookup: CDR1 SGHTA, CDR2 FQGNSA. The CDR3 extends over 14 amino acids. Trimming cost V 3 bases and J 5 bases, with 12 bases left between them.

This clonotype was detected a few times. J is TRBJ1-1 and V is TRBV29-1, with a tentative D call TRBD1 (5 bases). V was cut by 6 bases and J by 6 bases, with 14 bases left in between. CDR1 SQVTM and CDR2 ANQGSEA come from the germline V gene. The CDR3 extends over 12 amino acids. This CDR3 reads CSVLSRGAEAFF. DNA of the CDR3: TGCAGCGTCCTTTCCCGGGGGGCTGAAGCTTTCTTT.

V usage is TRBV5-4 and J usage is TRBJ2-1; 14 nucleotides align to TRBD2. The germline V gene encodes CDR1 SGHNT and CDR2 YYREEE (reference sequence). This CDR3 has 19 residues. J lost 3 bases, V lost 4 bases, and 12 bases had no gene match. CDR3 coding DNA: TGTGCCAGCAGCAATAAGACTAGCGGGGGGGCAGGGAGCTACAATGAGCAGTTCTTC. Amino acids: CASSNKTSGGAGSYNEQFF.

This chain connects TRBV18 to TRBJ2-2; D uncertain. The CDR3 totals 14 residues. V gave up 5 bases and J gave up 3 bases, with 10 bases separating them. Germline CDR1 is KGHSH and CDR2 is LQKENI. CDR3: CASSEFPHTGELFF. In DNA, the CDR3 is TGTGCCAGCTCAGAATTTCCCCACACCGGGGAGCTGTTTTTT.

This clonotype occurred many times. V and J are TRBV6-5 and TRBJ2-1, with 7 bases aligning to TRBD1. V lost 0 bases to trimming and J lost 7 bases; unmatched junction nucleotides: 6. The CDR3 sequence is 15 residues long. The germline V gene has CDR1 MNHEY and CDR2 SVGAGI. The CDR3 nucleotides are TGTGCCAGCAGTTACTCGGCCAGGGGGTCGAATGAGCAGTTCTTC. The encoded protein is CASSYSARGSNEQFF.

V is TRBV5-6 and J is TRBJ1-2, with D possibly matching TRBD1 (5 bases). Germline CDR1 is SGHDT and CDR2 is YYEEEE. V was pared by 4 bases and J by 4 bases, with 20 bases between. The CDR3 runs 16 residues. The CDR3 region is CASSLPTRQPSYGYTF. The CDR3 DNA reads TGTGCCAGCAGCCTACCCACTAGACAGCCTTCCTATGGCTACACCTTC.

The V gene is TRBV7-9, the J gene TRBJ2-7; TRBD2 agrees at 12 bases. The CDR3 contains 15 residues. Per the germline V gene, CDR1 is SEHNR and CDR2 is FQNEAQ (reference sequence). Trimming took 3 bases from V and 3 from J; bases not matched to a gene: 3. The chain's CDR3 is CASSLTSGRLYEQYF. DNA of the CDR3: TGTGCCAGCAGCTTGACTAGCGGGAGACTCTACGAGCAGTACTTC.

This clonotype was detected many times. The V and J genes are TRBV7-2 and TRBJ2-7; the D is unclear. The V end lost 5 bases, the J end lost 5 bases, and 16 bases lay between the germline ends. Germline assignment: CDR1 SGHTA and CDR2 FQGNSA. The CDR3 has 14 amino acids. For the CDR3, the DNA is TGTGCCAGCAGCCTATATCCCGATAGCCACGAGCAGTACTTC. As protein: CASSLYPDSHEQYF.

The CDR3: CSAGDFRRIETQYF. CDR3 coding DNA: TGCAGTGCCGGGGACTTCCGGAGGATCGAGACCCAGTACTTC. V gene TRBV20-1 combines with J gene TRBJ2-5; the D gene is possibly TRBD2 (6 bases). The ends were cut back, 6 bases at V and 5 bases at J, with 19 bases in the middle. Germline lookup yields CDR1 DFQATT and CDR2 SNEGSKA (reference sequence). The CDR3 is 14 amino acids.

This clonotype was recorded a few times. The chain is built from TRBV2 and TRBJ2-1; D is possibly TRBD2 (5 bases). V dropped 4 bases and J dropped 6 bases, with 10 bases sitting between them. The germline V gene has CDR1 SNHLY and CDR2 FYNNEI. This CDR3 is 13 amino acids long. The CDR3 spells CASSVEGLNEQFF. The CDR3 DNA reads as TGTGCCAGCAGTGTAGAGGGCCTCAATGAGCAGTTCTTC.

This clonotype was detected a few times. The V gene is TRBV7-9, the J gene TRBJ1-4; D may be TRBD1 (5 bases). Germline values: CDR1 SEHNR, CDR2 FQNEAQ (reference sequence). Trimming cost V 1 base and J 7 bases, with 16 bases left between them. The length of the CDR3 is 16 residues. As DNA, the CDR3 is TGTGCCAGCAGCTTAGGTTTCCGGGGACGCGGTGAAAAACTGTTTTTT. Translated, it gives CASSLGFRGRGEKLFF.

The table lists this clonotype with a few counts. This sequence joins TRBV7-9 and TRBJ1-1; no clear D gene. CDR1 and CDR2 from the germline V gene are SEHNR and FQNEAQ (reference sequence). Trimming took off 7 bases at V and 5 bases at J, with 11 bases between the two ends. The CDR3 consists of 12 residues. The CDR3 spells CASTVGGTEAFF. CDR3 nucleotide sequence: TGTGCCAGCACGGTGGGAGGGACTGAAGCTTTCTTT.

The chain uses TRBV15 and TRBJ1-1; D perhaps matches TRBD1 (5 bases). V dropped 3 bases and J dropped 4 bases, with 12 bases sitting between them. CDR3 length: 14 amino acids. Germline assignment: CDR1 LNHNV and CDR2 YYDKDF (reference sequence). CDR3 nucleotides: TGTGCCACCAGCAGGGCGGGGACCAGCACTGAAGCTTTCTTT. Translating gives CATSRAGTSTEAFF.

This clonotype occurred a few times. The CDR3 region is CASSLQGSNTGELFF. CDR3 nucleotides: TGTGCCAGCAGCTTACAGGGATCAAACACCGGGGAGCTGTTTTTT. This chain connects TRBV7-2 to TRBJ2-2; maybe TRBD1 (5 bases). V dropped 2 bases and J dropped 2 bases, with 9 bases sitting between them. Germline V gene sequence: CDR1 SGHTA, CDR2 FQGNSA. CDR3 length equals 15 residues.

This chain joins TRBV20-1 and TRBJ2-3; D possibly corresponds to TRBD2 (7 bases). The CDR3 is 15 residues long. Germline CDR1 DFQATT, CDR2 SNEGSKA (reference sequence). V was cut by 6 bases and J by 4 bases, with 20 bases left in between. This CDR3 reads CSATGRGQGSDTQYF. The CDR3 DNA is TGCAGTGCGACGGGGCGGGGGCAGGGCTCAGATACGCAGTATTTT.

The rearrangement joins TRBV4-2 to TRBJ1-5; 8 nucleotides agree with TRBD1. Germline values: CDR1 LGHNA, CDR2 YNFKEQ. V lost 0 bases and J lost 7; bases outside the gene matches: 8. The CDR3 spans 16 residues. DNA for the CDR3: TGTGCCAGCAGCCAAGACCCGGACAGGGTAAACCAGCCCCAGCATTTT. Its protein product is CASSQDPDRVNQPQHF.

In this sample, this clonotype turned up once. The chain has TRBV20-1 and TRBJ1-2; 8 bases fit TRBD1. V lost 2 bases and J lost 4; bases outside the gene matches: 6. This CDR3 spans 14 amino acids. CDR1 and CDR2 (germline): DFQATT, SNEGSKA (reference sequence). CDR3: CSARQSRGLYGYTF. Here the CDR3 DNA reads TGCAGTGCTAGACAGAGCAGGGGGCTCTATGGCTACACCTTC.